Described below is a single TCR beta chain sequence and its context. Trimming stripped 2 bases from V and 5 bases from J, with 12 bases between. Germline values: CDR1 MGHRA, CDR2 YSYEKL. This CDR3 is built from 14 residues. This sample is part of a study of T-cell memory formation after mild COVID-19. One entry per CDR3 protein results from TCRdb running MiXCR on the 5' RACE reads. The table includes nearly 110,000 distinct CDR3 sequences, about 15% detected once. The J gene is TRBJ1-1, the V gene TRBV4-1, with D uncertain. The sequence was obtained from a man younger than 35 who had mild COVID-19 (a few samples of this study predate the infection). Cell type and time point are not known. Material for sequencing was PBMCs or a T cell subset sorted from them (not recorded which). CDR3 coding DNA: TGCGCCAGCAGCCAACCCACCGGGGAAACTGAAGCTTTCTTT. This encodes CASSQPTGETEAFF.